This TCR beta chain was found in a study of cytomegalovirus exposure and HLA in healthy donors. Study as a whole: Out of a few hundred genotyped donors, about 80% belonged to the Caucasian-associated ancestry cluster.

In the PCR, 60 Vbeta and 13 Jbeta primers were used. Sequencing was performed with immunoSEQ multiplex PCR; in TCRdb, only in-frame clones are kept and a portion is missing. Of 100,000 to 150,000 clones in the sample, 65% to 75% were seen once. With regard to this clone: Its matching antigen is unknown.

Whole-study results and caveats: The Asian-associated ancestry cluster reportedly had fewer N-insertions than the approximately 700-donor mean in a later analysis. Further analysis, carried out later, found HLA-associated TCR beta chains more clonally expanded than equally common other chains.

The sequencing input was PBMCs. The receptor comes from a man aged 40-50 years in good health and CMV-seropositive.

The CDR3 nucleotides read TGTGCCAGCAAGGGACTAGCGGGAGTTGATGAGCAGTACTTC. This translates into CASKGLAGVDEQYF. This chain links TRBV2 with TRBJ2-7; TRBD2 aligns across 14 bases. Trimming at V came to 7 bases and at J to 7 bases, leaving 6 bases not matched to a gene. The germline V gene encodes CDR1 SNHLY and CDR2 FYNNEI. The CDR3 runs to 14 residues.